This T cell receptor beta chain was obtained from a study of graft-versus-host responses after intestinal transplantation. About the research overall: Every recipient underwent anti-thymocyte globulin induction, then tacrolimus and steroids for three to four years.

This clone was recorded once. The target antigen is unknown. The assay was immunoSEQ multiplex PCR, and TCRdb's table has in-frame clones only and misses some. Counted here are approximately 39,000 clones, approximately 95% occurring once; the ten biggest clones make up over 0.2%. The germline CDR1 and CDR2 sequences are LNHDA and SQIVND (reference sequence). V lost 6 bases to trimming and J lost 4 bases, with 10 bases between them. This CDR3 region has 13 residues. The J gene is TRBJ2-1, the V gene TRBV19, with D unresolved. The source was unstimulated CD4+ T cells sorted from spleen or lymph node cells, collected before transplant. This receptor was identified in a human donor who was the organ donor for an intestinal transplant. CDR3 in amino acids: CASRSPPYNEQFF. CDR3 nucleotides: TGTGCCAGTAGGTCCCCTCCATACAATGAGCAGTTCTTC. The full variable domain, its missing parts supplied by reference TRBV19 and TRBJ2-1, is DGGITQSPKYLFRKEGQNVTLSCEQNLNHDAMYWYRQDPGQGLRLIYYSQIVNDFQKGDIAEGYSVSREKKESFPLTVTSAQKNPTAFYLCASRSPPYNEQFFGPGTRLTVL.